The present TCR beta chain was sequenced within a study of breast tumors, draining lymph nodes, adjacent tissues. Study-wide results and limits: Most tumor T cells seemingly derive from lymph node, then expand in tumor.

Germline V CDR1 and CDR2: SQVTM, ANQGSEA. The CDR3 runs 14 residues. V gave up 4 bases and J gave up 3 bases; unmatched junction bases: 4. TCRdb independently ran MiXCR on the multiplex PCR reads; one entry per CDR3 protein. The sample lists 150,000 to 200,000 distinct CDR3 sequences, 30% to 35% seen once, with about 4.1% in the top ten. Concerning this clonotype itself: The target antigen is unknown.

Samples came from axillary lymph nodes draining the breast cancer. V and J are TRBV29-1 and TRBJ2-2, with TRBD2 matching 8 bases. Source material: axillary lymph node tissue. This TCR came from a female donor with breast cancer. Some clones in this sample may be carry-over from other donors' samples. The CDR3 protein is CSVGSGGYTGELFF. Written as DNA, the CDR3 is TGCAGCGTTGGGAGCGGGGGATACACCGGGGAGCTGTTTTTT.